These 9 T cell receptor beta chains came from one sample sequenced in a study of T cell responses to AZD1222 COVID-19 vaccine (dated by TCRdb to the early 2020s). Interpreted using the paper, the time point label stands for: baseline before first vaccination. Receptor libraries were prepared by the immunoSEQ multiplex PCR assay. TCRdb mirrors the immuneACCESS table, restricted to in-frame sequences. Some clones are absent from its copies; in checked studies, under half trace to an unresolved V gene, and the reason for the others is unknown. The sample includes 150,000 to 200,000 clones, with about 92% observed a single time. The top ten constitute about 0.9% of the sample. The sample in question was peripheral blood, obtained on day 0 of AZD1222 vaccination. All receptors come from an adult in good health.

J is TRBJ2-1 and V is TRBV5-1, with D tentatively TRBD1 (5 bases). The CDR3 totals 11 residues. V lost 1 base to trimming and J lost 9 bases, with 5 bases between them. Per the germline V gene, CDR1 is SGHRS and CDR2 is YFSETQ. The CDR3 reads CASSLTGEQFF. CDR3 in DNA: TGCGCCAGCAGCTTGACAGGTGAGCAGTTCTTC.

The CDR3 here is CASSSVRTSGWTYEQYF. Here the CDR3 DNA reads TGTGCCAGCAGCTCAGTTCGGACTAGCGGGTGGACCTACGAGCAGTACTTC. V is TRBV5-8 and J is TRBJ2-7, with 11 nucleotides matching TRBD2. From germline, CDR1 is SGHTS and CDR2 YDEGEE. This CDR3 contains 17 residues. Trimming removed 3 bases from V and 2 bases from J; junction bases left unmatched: 10.

V gene TRBV19 combines with J gene TRBJ1-2; 9 positions agree with TRBD1. The germline V gene has CDR1 LNHDA and CDR2 SQIVND (reference sequence). This CDR3 contains 13 residues. The V gene end was trimmed by 6 bases and the J gene end by 7 bases; junction bases not matched to a gene: 6. CDR3 loop: CASSPGQGLGYTF. DNA for the CDR3: TGTGCCAGTAGCCCCGGACAGGGGCTTGGCTACACCTTC.

This chain connects TRBV2 to TRBJ2-5; unclear D gene. Germline V gives CDR1 SNHLY, CDR2 FYNNEI. The ends were cut back, 7 bases at V and 4 bases at J, with 13 bases in the middle. The CDR3 spans 13 residues. CDR3 nucleotides: TGTGCCAGCAATGCCCAGCGACTAGAGACCCAGTACTTC. Protein product: CASNAQRLETQYF. Full variable domain (remainder filled in from reference TRBV2 and TRBJ2-5): EPEVTQTPSHQVTQMGQEVILRCVPISNHLYFYWYRQILGQKVEFLVSFYNNEISEKSEIFDDQFSVERPDGSNFTLKIRSTKLEDSAMYFCASNAQRLETQYFGPGTRLLVL.

The gene calls are TRBV19 and TRBJ1-2; D is ambiguous. This CDR3 has 16 amino acids. V was pared by 3 bases and J by 4 bases, with 18 bases between. The germline V gene has CDR1 LNHDA and CDR2 SQIVND (reference sequence). The CDR3 region has the DNA TGTGCCAGTAGTATGGGAAGGGCAGACGGGAGCTATGGCTACACCTTC. This translates into CASSMGRADGSYGYTF.

This clone occurred once. The gene calls are TRBV9 and TRBJ2-5; D might be TRBD1 (9 bases). The V gene lost 3 bases and the J gene lost 5 bases, with 20 bases spanning the gap. The V gene's germline CDR1 is SGDLS and CDR2 YYNGEE. This CDR3 spans 16 amino acids. The CDR3: CASSAALADRGETQYF. Here the CDR3 DNA reads TGTGCCAGCAGCGCGGCACTAGCGGACAGGGGTGAGACCCAGTACTTC. Supplemented by reference TRBV9 and TRBJ2-5, the full variable domain reads DSGVTQTPKHLITATGQRVTLRCSPRSGDLSVYWYQQSLDQGLQFLIQYYNGEERAKGNILERFSAQQFPDLHSELNLSSLELGDSALYFCASSAALADRGETQYFGPGTRLLVL.

The genes are TRBV10-3 and TRBJ1-2; no clear D. This CDR3 comprises 13 residues. Germline V gene sequence: CDR1 ENHRY, CDR2 SYGVKD. V was trimmed by 0 bases and J by 8 bases, leaving 10 bases between them. In DNA, the CDR3 is TGTGCCATCAGTGAGTCGACCGAGGACGGCTACACCTTC. Its protein is CAISESTEDGYTF.

The chain recombines TRBV27 with TRBJ2-3; 7 bases are a match to TRBD1. The CDR3 consists of 16 residues. The J segment lost 4 bases and the V segment lost 6 bases, leaving 13 bases of the junction unmatched. From germline, CDR1 is MNHEY and CDR2 SMNVEV (reference sequence). The CDR3 nucleotides are TGTGCCAGCAGGGAGTGGACAGGACGTATGGCAGATACGCAGTATTTT. It encodes CASREWTGRMADTQYF.

The chain employs TRBV29-1 and TRBJ1-1; possibly TRBD1 for D (6 bases). V lost 6 bases and J lost 8, with 16 bases in between. Germline loops: CDR1 SQVTM, CDR2 ANQGSEA. CDR3 length equals 12 residues. The CDR3 bases are TGCAGCGTGAGGGGGGGGACGGGAGAAGCTTTCTTT. Translation gives CSVRGGTGEAFF. The full variable domain, completed using reference TRBV29-1 and TRBJ1-1, is SAVISQKPSRDICQRGTSLTIQCQVDSQVTMMFWYRQQPGQSLTLIATANQGSEATYESGFVIDKFPISRPNLTFSTLTVSNMSPEDSSIYLCSVRGGTGEAFFGQGTRLTVV.